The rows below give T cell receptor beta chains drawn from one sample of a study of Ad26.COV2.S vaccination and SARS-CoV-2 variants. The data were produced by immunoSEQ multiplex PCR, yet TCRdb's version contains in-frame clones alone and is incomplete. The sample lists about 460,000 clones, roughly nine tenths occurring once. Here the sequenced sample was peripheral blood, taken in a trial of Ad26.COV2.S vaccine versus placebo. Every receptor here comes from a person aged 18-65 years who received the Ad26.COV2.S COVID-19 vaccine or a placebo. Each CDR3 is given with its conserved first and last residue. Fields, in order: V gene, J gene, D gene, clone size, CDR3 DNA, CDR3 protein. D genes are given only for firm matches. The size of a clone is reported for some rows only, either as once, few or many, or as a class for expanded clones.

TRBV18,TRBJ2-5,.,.,TGTGCCAGCTCACCCGGACAGCAAGAGACCCAGTACTTC,CASSPGQQETQYF
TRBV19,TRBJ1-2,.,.,TGTGCCAGTAGGAGCACCGGGGCCCGGGACACCTTC,CASRSTGARDTF
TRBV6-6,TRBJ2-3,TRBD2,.,TGTGCCAGCAGTTTACCCGCTAGCGGGGGGCCAGGTACGCAGTATTTT,CASSLPASGGPGTQYF
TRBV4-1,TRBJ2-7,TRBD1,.,TGCGCCAGCAGCCAAGCCGACAGGGGCTCCTACGAGCAGTACTTC,CASSQADRGSYEQYF
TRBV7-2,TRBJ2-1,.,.,TGTGCCAGCAGCTTAGATGAGGGGATCTACAATGAGCAGTTCTTC,CASSLDEGIYNEQFF
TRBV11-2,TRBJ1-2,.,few,TGTGCCAGCAGCTTAGAACCGGGAGGCTACACCTTC,CASSLEPGGYTF
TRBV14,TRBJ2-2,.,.,TGTGCCAGCAGCCAAGCTCATGGTCGGGCCACCGGGGAGCTGTTTTTT,CASSQAHGRATGELFF
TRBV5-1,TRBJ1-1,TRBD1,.,TGCGCCAGCAGCTTACGGGGACAGGGGGCCGGGAACACTGAAGCTTTCTTT,CASSLRGQGAGNTEAFF
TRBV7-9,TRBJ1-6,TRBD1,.,TGTGCCGGGGGGACAGGGGCCACAAATTCACCCCTCCACTTT,CAGGTGATNSPLHF
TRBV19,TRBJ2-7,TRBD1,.,TGTGCCAGTAGCACCGGGACAGGGGCCTCGGATGAGCAGTACTTC,CASSTGTGASDEQYF
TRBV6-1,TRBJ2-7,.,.,TGTGCCAGCAGTGAAGGTATCCGCTCGACTTCTTTAAGCTCCTACGAGCAGTACTTC,CASSEGIRSTSLSSYEQYF
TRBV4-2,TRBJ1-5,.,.,TGTGCCAGCAGCCTCGATCGGGGGACCAATCAGCCCCAGCATTTT,CASSLDRGTNQPQHF
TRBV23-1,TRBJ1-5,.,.,TGCGCCAGCAGTCATCCTAACACAGGGAGAAATCAGCCCCAGCATTTT,CASSHPNTGRNQPQHF
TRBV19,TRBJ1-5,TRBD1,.,TGTGCCAGTAGTATTGGACAGGGTCGCAATCAGCCCCAGCATTTT,CASSIGQGRNQPQHF
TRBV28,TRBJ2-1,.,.,TGTGCCAGCAGTCCCCAGGACAGGAGGGATGAGCAGTTCTTC,CASSPQDRRDEQFF
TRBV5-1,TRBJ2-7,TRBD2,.,TGCGCCAGCAGCTTTGGACTAGCGGGAACATACGAGCAGTACTTC,CASSFGLAGTYEQYF
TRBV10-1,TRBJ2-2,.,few,TGCGCCAGCAGGGACGGAACTTCGGACACCGGGGAGCTGTTTTTT,CASRDGTSDTGELFF
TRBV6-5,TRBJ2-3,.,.,TGTGCCAGCCAAACCCACACAGATACGCAGTATTTT,CASQTHTDTQYF
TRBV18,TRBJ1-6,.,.,TGTGCCAGCTCACCACCTAACAGTATCAATTCACCCCTCCACTTT,CASSPPNSINSPLHF
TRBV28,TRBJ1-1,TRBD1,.,TGTGCCAGCAGGGGACAGCGGAACACTGAAGCTTTCTTT,CASRGQRNTEAFF
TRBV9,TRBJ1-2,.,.,TGTGCCAGCAGCCCACCCTCGGGGAGCAGTCGCGGCTACACCTTC,CASSPPSGSSRGYTF
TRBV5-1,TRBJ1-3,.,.,TGCGCCAGCAGCTTGGAGTCGGTGGCTGGAAACACCATATATTTT,CASSLESVAGNTIYF
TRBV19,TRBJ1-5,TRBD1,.,TGTGCCAGTAACGGACAGGGGGCGAAACAGCCCCAGCATTTT,CASNGQGAKQPQHF
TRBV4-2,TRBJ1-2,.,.,TGTGCCAGCAGCGAGGGACTGGGGCTTCAGGATGGCTACACCTTC,CASSEGLGLQDGYTF
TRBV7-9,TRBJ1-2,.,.,TGTGCCAGCAGCCCTCAGGCGGGGGACTACGGCTACACCTTC,CASSPQAGDYGYTF
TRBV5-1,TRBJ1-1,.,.,TGCGCCAGCAGCTTGGCAGGGGACCCTGAAGCTTTCTTT,CASSLAGDPEAFF
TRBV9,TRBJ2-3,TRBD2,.,TGTGCCAGCAGGCCTAGCGGGACAGATACGCAGTATTTT,CASRPSGTDTQYF
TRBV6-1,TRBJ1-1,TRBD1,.,TGTGCCAGCAGTAACGGACAGGGAAAAACTGAAGCTTTCTTT,CASSNGQGKTEAFF
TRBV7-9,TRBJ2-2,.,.,TGTGCCAGCAGGGGACTCAGGGGTTTCACCGGGGAGCTGTTTTTT,CASRGLRGFTGELFF
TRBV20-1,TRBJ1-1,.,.,TGCAGTGCGCTATTTTTCACTGAAGCTTTCTTT,CSALFFTEAFF
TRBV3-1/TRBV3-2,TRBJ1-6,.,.,TGTGCCAGCAGCCGGGGTCTTAGCGGGAGGGGCGGGGGGCAGGATTCACCCCTCCACTTT,CASSRGLSGRGGGQDSPLHF
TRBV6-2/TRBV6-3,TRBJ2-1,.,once,TGTGCCAGCAGTTACTCGAGTCCCGGGCTAGTCGGAGTCTCCTACAATGAGCAGTTCTTC,CASSYSSPGLVGVSYNEQFF
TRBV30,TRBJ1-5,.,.,TGTGCCTGGAGTGGTGTCGGGGTCAATCAGCCCCAGCATTTT,CAWSGVGVNQPQHF
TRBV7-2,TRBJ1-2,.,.,TGTGCCAGCAGCACAGCCTCCGGAGACTATGGCTACACCTTC,CASSTASGDYGYTF
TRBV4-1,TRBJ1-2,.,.,TGCGCCAGCAGCCAAGTGCCCCTCCTTCGGGACAAGGGATTAAATGGCTACACCTTC,CASSQVPLLRDKGLNGYTF
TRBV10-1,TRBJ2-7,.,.,TGCGCCAGCAGTGAGAGTACAGGGAGCTACGAGCAGTACTTC,CASSESTGSYEQYF
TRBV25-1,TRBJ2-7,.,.,TGTGCCAGCAGTCCAGGGCTGGCCCGCGAGCAGTACTTC,CASSPGLAREQYF
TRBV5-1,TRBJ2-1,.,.,TGCGCCAGCAGCATCTTAGCAGGCTCCTACAATGAGCAGTTCTTC,CASSILAGSYNEQFF
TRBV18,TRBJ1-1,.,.,TGTGCCAGCTCACCACCGGTTGGGTTTACTGAAGCTTTCTTT,CASSPPVGFTEAFF
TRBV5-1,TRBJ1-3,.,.,TGCGCCAGCAGCTTGAATTCCCTCTCTGGAAACACCATATATTTT,CASSLNSLSGNTIYF
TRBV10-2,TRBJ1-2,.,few,TGCGCCAGCGTCGGGAGGAACTATGGCTACACCTTC,CASVGRNYGYTF
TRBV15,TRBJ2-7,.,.,TGTGCCACCAGCAGAGATGGAGGGGCCGGCTACGAGCAGTACTTC,CATSRDGGAGYEQYF
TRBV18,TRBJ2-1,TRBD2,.,TGTGCCAGCTCTCCGCTAGCGGGAGCCATCAATGAGCAGTTCTTC,CASSPLAGAINEQFF
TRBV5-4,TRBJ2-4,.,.,TGTGCCAGCAGCCTCGACCGGGACACAGACATTCAGTACTTC,CASSLDRDTDIQYF
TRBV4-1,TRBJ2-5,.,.,TGCGCCAGCAGCCGTATCGTAACAGGACCCCAAGAGACCCAGTACTTC,CASSRIVTGPQETQYF
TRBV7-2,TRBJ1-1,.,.,TGTGCCAGCAGCCGTGGGGGGGAAGCTTTCTTT,CASSRGGEAFF
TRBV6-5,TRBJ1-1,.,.,TGTGCCAGCAGTTACTCAGGGGCCAGGGGAGCTTTCTTT,CASSYSGARGAFF
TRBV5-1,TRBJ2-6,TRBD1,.,TGCGCCAGCAGCTTCCTCGCACAGGGGCTCATCGGGGCCAACGTCCTGACTTTC,CASSFLAQGLIGANVLTF
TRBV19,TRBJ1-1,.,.,TGTGCCAGTAGTATAGTGGGGTTCACCACTGAAGCTTTCTTT,CASSIVGFTTEAFF
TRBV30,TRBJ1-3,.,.,TGTGCCTGGAGAAACTCAAGGGCTGGAAACACCATATATTTT,CAWRNSRAGNTIYF
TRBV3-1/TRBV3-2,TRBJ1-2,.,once,TGTGCCAGCAGCCAAGAGGGGGGATATGGCTACACCTTC,CASSQEGGYGYTF
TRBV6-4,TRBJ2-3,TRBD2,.,TGTGCCAGCATAGGAAGCGGGAAGGTTGATAGGATCCCTAGCACAGATACGCAGTATTTT,CASIGSGKVDRIPSTDTQYF
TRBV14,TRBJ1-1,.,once,TGTGCCAGCAGAAATTTCCTGGGGGGTACTGAAGCTTTCTTT,CASRNFLGGTEAFF
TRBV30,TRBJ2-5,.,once,TGTGCCTGGAGTAGGGGGGGAGAGACCCAGTACTTC,CAWSRGGETQYF
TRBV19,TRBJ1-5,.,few,TGTGCCAGTAGTATTCCGGCGGAGACGTATAGCAATCAGCCCCAGCATTTT,CASSIPAETYSNQPQHF
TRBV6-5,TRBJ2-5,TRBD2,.,TGTGCCAGCAGTTACTCGCTAGCGGGGGCTCAAGAGACCCAGTACTTC,CASSYSLAGAQETQYF